Below are 10 T cell receptor beta chains sequenced from a single sample in a study of T cell responses to AZD1222 COVID-19 vaccine. TCRdb's copy holds only in-frame clones and misses some; the assay was immunoSEQ multiplex PCR. The sample records about 67,000 clones, 80% to 90% being singletons. The sequencing here drew on peripheral blood, taken on day 0 of AZD1222 vaccination. The receptors derive from an adult in good health.

This chain uses TRBV2 with TRBJ2-7, with D perhaps matching TRBD1 (6 bases). The CDR3 has 13 residues. Germline lookup yields CDR1 SNHLY and CDR2 FYNNEI. V was trimmed by 8 bases and J by 3 bases, leaving 14 bases between them. The CDR3 nucleotides are TGTGCCAGCGGTGGGACACAGGACTACGAGCAGTACTTC. Encoded protein: CASGGTQDYEQYF.

The chain recombines TRBV9 with TRBJ2-7; D unclear. CDR3 length equals 14 residues. V was cut by 0 bases and J by 3 bases, with 10 bases left in between. The germline V gene encodes CDR1 SGDLS and CDR2 YYNGEE. The CDR3 nucleotides are TGTGCCAGCAGCGTAGGTGGTGAAGTCTACGAGCAGTACTTC. It codes for CASSVGGEVYEQYF.

This clone has just one count. This chain joins TRBV28 and TRBJ2-7; no firm D call. In germline, CDR1 is MDHEN, CDR2 SYDVKM. The V and J ends lost 3 bases and 0 bases respectively, with 3 bases between them. This CDR3 contains 12 residues. The CDR3 protein is CASSFSSYEQYF. The CDR3 DNA reads as TGTGCCAGCAGTTTTAGCTCCTACGAGCAGTACTTC.

The rearrangement links TRBV11-3 to TRBJ2-1; TRBD1 aligns across 8 bases. Germline V gene lookup returns CDR1 SGHNT and CDR2 YENEEA. The CDR3 has 14 amino acids. After removal of 5 bases from V and 9 bases from J, the junction contained 9 bases not matched to a gene. CDR3 region: CASSPSRQGTEQFF. The CDR3 region has the DNA TGTGCCAGCAGCCCTTCCCGACAGGGGACTGAGCAGTTCTTC.

This clone was seen more than once but under ten times. The chain couples TRBV18 to TRBJ2-7, with D uncertain. Trimming stripped 6 bases from V and 4 bases from J, with 13 bases between. The CDR3 is made up of 13 amino acids. Per germline, CDR1 KGHSH and CDR2 LQKENI. CDR3 amino acids: CASSLTPFYEQYF. CDR3 bases: TGTGCCAGCTCCCTCACCCCCTTTTACGAGCAGTACTTC.

The gene calls are TRBV7-2 and TRBJ1-6; the D is unclear. V was shortened by 5 bases and J by 6 bases, with 2 bases between the two germline ends. Germline values: CDR1 SGHTA, CDR2 FQGNSA. CDR3 size: 11 residues. This CDR3 reads CASSVNSPLHF. The CDR3 DNA sequence: TGTGCCAGCAGCGTTAATTCACCCCTCCACTTT.

The chain couples TRBV5-1 to TRBJ1-1, with TRBD1 matching over 7 bases. This CDR3 spans 14 amino acids. Germline V CDR1 and CDR2: SGHRS, YFSETQ. Unmatched junction bases numbered 4, after V lost 3 bases and J lost 2 bases. Here the CDR3 reads CASSSRTGNTEAFF. Here the CDR3 DNA reads TGCGCCAGCAGCTCGAGGACAGGTAACACTGAAGCTTTCTTT. Filled out from reference TRBV5-1 and TRBJ1-1, the complete variable domain reads KAGVTQTPRYLIKTRGQQVTLSCSPISGHRSVSWYQQTPGQGLQFLFEYFSETQRNKGNFPGRFSGRQFSNSRSEMNVSTLELGDSALYLCASSSRTGNTEAFFGQGTRLTVV.

This chain links TRBV7-2 with TRBJ1-2, with a weak D call TRBD1 (6 bases). The CDR3 is 14 amino acids. V lost 1 base and J 6 bases, leaving 12 bases between the germline ends. The germline CDR1 and CDR2 sequences are SGHTA and FQGNSA. This chain's CDR3 is CASSLGSGANGYTF. DNA for the CDR3: TGTGCCAGCAGCTTAGGCTCGGGGGCCAATGGCTACACCTTC.

The chain uses TRBV4-1 and TRBJ2-6; TRBD1 matches 11 bases. V dropped 4 bases and J dropped 0; count of bases not matched to a gene: 2. CDR1 and CDR2 (germline): MGHRA, YSYEKL. The CDR3 totals 17 residues. This chain's CDR3 is CASSLGQGGSGANVLTF. CDR3 nucleotide sequence: TGCGCCAGCAGCCTGGGACAGGGGGGCTCTGGGGCCAACGTCCTGACTTTC.

The rearrangement uses TRBV3-1 (or the pseudogene TRBV3-2) and TRBJ2-2, with TRBD2 matching over 9 bases. Losses at the gene ends were 4 bases for V and 2 bases for J; bases not matched to a gene: 8. This CDR3 has 17 amino acids. Germline V gives CDR1 LGHDT, CDR2 YNNKEL (reference sequence). The CDR3 region is CASSRLPSGKNTGELFF. CDR3 DNA sequence: TGTGCCAGCAGCCGATTACCTAGCGGGAAAAACACCGGGGAGCTGTTTTTT.